The next 31 T cell receptor beta chains were all read from a single sample in a study of lymphopenia after photon versus proton radiotherapy. This table comes from immunoSEQ multiplex PCR, and its TCRdb copy is limited to in-frame clones, with some not included. The sample has some 7,000 clones; roughly 77% are singletons. The starting material was peripheral blood, obtained from a patient treated with photon-based radiotherapy. The receptors originated from a man aged 30 to 39 with gastric cancer.

The chain uses TRBV6-5 and TRBJ2-2; 13 bases are a match to TRBD2. Unmatched junction bases numbered 10, after V lost 8 bases and J lost 10 bases. This CDR3 has 15 amino acids. Germline V gene lookup returns CDR1 MNHEY and CDR2 SVGAGI. The CDR3 region has the DNA TGTGCCAGCCGACTAGAGACTAGCGGGAGGAAGGAGCTGTTTTTT. Its protein is CASRLETSGRKELFF.

The chain combines TRBV2 with TRBJ2-5; TRBD2 matches 10 bases. Near its end, the DNA agrees better with TRBJ2-7, so the J call may be wrong. CDR1 is SNHLY, CDR2 FYNNEI, per germline. This CDR3 has 15 residues. This chain's CDR3 is CASRVRTSGTYEQYF. The CDR3 DNA sequence: TGTGCCAGCAGGGTTCGGACTAGCGGAACCTACGAGCAGTACTTC.

The chain couples TRBV2 to TRBJ2-3; 13 bases fit TRBD2. The germline CDR1 and CDR2 sequences are SNHLY and FYNNEI. This CDR3 region has 16 residues. J lost 2 bases, V lost 4 bases, and 3 bases had no gene match. The CDR3 is CASSGTSGGLTDTQYF. DNA of the CDR3: TGTGCCAGCAGTGGGACTAGCGGGGGCCTCACAGATACGCAGTATTTT.

This chain links TRBV2 with TRBJ2-3; D not resolved. The CDR3 covers 15 residues. V lost 6 bases, J lost 0 bases, and 13 bases lay in between. Germline V gene sequence: CDR1 SNHLY, CDR2 FYNNEI. This CDR3 is CASSPLTFSTDTQYF. The CDR3 coding sequence is TGTGCCAGCAGCCCCCTAACATTTAGCACAGATACGCAGTATTTT.

The V gene is TRBV15, the J gene TRBJ2-2, with D uncertain. CDR1 LNHNV and CDR2 YYDKDF come from the germline V gene (reference sequence). Trimming shortened V by 3 bases and J by 1 base, and 0 bases separated the two germline ends. The CDR3 loop spans 12 amino acids. The DNA of the CDR3 is TGTGCCACCAGCAGGAACACCGGGGAGCTGTTTTTT. Amino acids: CATSRNTGELFF.

This chain uses TRBV6-5 with TRBJ2-2; D is perhaps TRBD1 (6 bases). The germline V and J ends were trimmed by 10 bases and 1 base, with 16 bases remaining between them. From germline, CDR1 is MNHEY and CDR2 SVGAGI. This CDR3 has 15 residues. The CDR3 bases are TGTGCCACGGCCTCGGGGACACGGAACACCGGGGAGCTGTTTTTT. The encoded protein is CATASGTRNTGELFF.

This chain joins TRBV4-3 and TRBJ2-7; D is uncertain. Trimming pared 4 bases from V and 2 bases from J, leaving 9 bases between. Germline V CDR1 and CDR2: LGHNA, YSLEER. The CDR3 is 13 amino acids. DNA for the CDR3: TGCGCCAGCAGCCCTTTGGTAACCTACGAGCAGTACTTC. Translated: CASSPLVTYEQYF.

The chain joins TRBV28 to TRBJ1-1; weak D call: TRBD1 (5 bases). Germline V gene sequence: CDR1 MDHEN, CDR2 SYDVKM. The CDR3 has 16 amino acids. V was shortened by 3 bases and J by 1 base, with 15 bases between the two germline ends. The CDR3 protein is CASSFNPGLWNTEAFF. As DNA, the CDR3 is TGTGCCAGCAGTTTCAATCCGGGGCTCTGGAACACTGAAGCTTTCTTT.

The CDR3 loop reads CASSGQGLGQPQHF. The CDR3 bases are TGTGCCAGCTCAGGACAGGGCTTGGGTCAGCCCCAGCATTTT. The chain combines TRBV18 with TRBJ1-5, with 8 nucleotides matching TRBD1. The J segment lost 6 bases and the V segment lost 5 bases, leaving 6 bases of the junction unmatched. The CDR3 loop spans 14 amino acids. Germline V gene lookup returns CDR1 KGHSH and CDR2 LQKENI.

J is TRBJ2-1 and V is TRBV27, with 8 bases fitting TRBD2. With V trimmed by 4 bases and J by 4 bases, 12 bases remained unmatched. The germline V gene has CDR1 MNHEY and CDR2 SMNVEV (reference sequence). The CDR3 covers 17 residues. The CDR3 nucleotides are TGTGCCAGCAGTTCTCAGGGCCAGCGGGGGCTATACAATGAGCAGTTCTTC. Residues: CASSSQGQRGLYNEQFF.

The CDR3 reads CASSLYGSGAPNEQFF. In nucleotides, the CDR3 is TGTGCCAGCAGCCTCTACGGCTCTGGGGCTCCCAATGAGCAGTTCTTC. The chain couples TRBV5-4 to TRBJ2-1, with TRBD1 as a possible D gene (5 bases). The CDR3 has 16 residues. Trimming took off 4 bases at V and 6 bases at J, with 20 bases between the two ends. CDR1 and CDR2 (germline): SGHNT, YYREEE (reference sequence).

This chain joins TRBV5-1 and TRBJ1-1, with D uncertain. Trimming cost V 0 bases and J 2 bases, with 14 bases left between them. The CDR3 length is 16 residues. Germline V CDR1 and CDR2: SGHRS, YFSETQ. The CDR3 spells CASSLDPVGSNTEAFF. Here the CDR3 DNA reads TGCGCCAGCAGCTTGGACCCCGTAGGATCTAACACTGAAGCTTTCTTT.

The chain couples TRBV19 to TRBJ2-7, with D maybe TRBD1 (6 bases). The CDR3 extends over 15 amino acids. The V and J ends lost 6 bases and 0 bases respectively, with 15 bases between them. From germline, CDR1 is LNHDA and CDR2 SQIVND (reference sequence). This CDR3 is CASSMDSLSSYEQYF. As DNA, the CDR3 is TGTGCCAGTAGCATGGACAGCCTTAGCTCCTACGAGCAGTACTTC.

The rearrangement links TRBV10-1 to TRBJ2-3, with TRBD2 matching 9 bases. V was pared by 3 bases and J by 5 bases, with 6 bases of the junction left unmatched. The V gene's germline CDR1 is WNHNN and CDR2 SYGVQD (reference sequence). The CDR3 has 15 residues. CDR3 in DNA: TGCGCCAGCAGTGATGGGGGACTAGCAGAAGATACGCAGTATTTT. This encodes CASSDGGLAEDTQYF.

CDR3 amino acids: CASSYYPRSYEQYF. DNA of the CDR3: TGTGCCAGCAGTTACTATCCTCGCTCCTACGAGCAGTACTTC. V gene TRBV6-8 combines with J gene TRBJ2-7; D uncertain. The CDR3 runs 14 residues. Deletions cut 1 base from V and 0 bases from J, with 7 bases between. Germline lookup yields CDR1 MNHGY and CDR2 SAAAGT.

V and J are TRBV4-1 and TRBJ2-7; possible D gene TRBD1, 6 bases. From germline, CDR1 is MGHRA and CDR2 YSYEKL. V lost 4 bases and J 0 bases, leaving 16 bases between the germline ends. CDR3 length: 16 amino acids. The CDR3 reads CASSLRSGTSSYEQYF. The CDR3 bases are TGCGCCAGCAGCCTCAGATCCGGGACAAGCTCCTACGAGCAGTACTTC.

This clone appeared a few times. This chain links TRBV5-8 with TRBJ2-5; 11 nucleotides line up with TRBD2. This CDR3 is built from 17 residues. The germline gives CDR1 SGHTS, CDR2 YDEGEE. The V gene end was trimmed by 7 bases and the J gene end by 5 bases; junction bases not matched to a gene: 16. CDR3 sequence: CASLRGQETSGTETQYF. CDR3 nucleotides: TGTGCCAGCCTAAGAGGCCAAGAGACTAGCGGGACGGAGACCCAGTACTTC.

The chain recombines TRBV7-3 with TRBJ1-3; no clear D gene. The CDR3 is 14 residues long. Germline V gene data show CDR1 as SGHTA and CDR2 as FQGTGA. V lost 1 base and J 8 bases, leaving 12 bases between the germline ends. The CDR3 loop reads CASSLNSHGDTIYF. For the CDR3, the DNA is TGTGCCAGCAGCTTAAACAGCCACGGCGACACCATATATTTT.

The chain combines TRBV28 with TRBJ1-1; the D gene is possibly TRBD1 (6 bases). Germline loops: CDR1 MDHEN, CDR2 SYDVKM. This CDR3 has 13 amino acids. V lost 4 bases and J lost 1, with 7 bases in between. CDR3 protein: CASSSGANTEAFF. The DNA for the CDR3 is TGTGCCAGCAGTTCAGGGGCGAACACTGAAGCTTTCTTT.

The V and J genes are TRBV4-1 and TRBJ1-4; no clear D gene. The CDR3 runs 15 residues. CDR1 and CDR2 (germline): MGHRA, YSYEKL. The V gene lost 4 bases and the J gene lost 0 bases, with 9 bases spanning the gap. The CDR3 sequence is CASSLGGATNEKLFF. As DNA, the CDR3 is TGCGCCAGCAGCCTTGGCGGAGCAACTAATGAAAAACTGTTTTTT.

The chain carries TRBV11-2 and TRBJ2-1; D may be TRBD2 (5 bases). CDR1 is SGHAT, CDR2 FQNNGV, per germline. This CDR3 is 12 amino acids long. The V end lost 5 bases, the J end lost 9 bases, and 11 bases lay between the germline ends. CDR3 nucleotide sequence: TGTGCCAGCAGCCCCTCGAGGGTTGAGCAGTTCTTC. It codes for CASSPSRVEQFF.

V is TRBV5-8 and J is TRBJ2-6; D unresolved. This CDR3 has 16 residues. CDR1 is SGHTS, CDR2 YDEGEE, per germline. Trimming left V 2 bases short and J 0 bases short, with 9 bases between. CDR3 protein: CASSLRWSSGANVLTF. CDR3 nucleotides: TGTGCCAGCAGCTTAAGATGGAGCTCTGGGGCCAACGTCCTGACTTTC. Variable domain in full (rest from reference TRBV5-8 and TRBJ2-6): EAGVTQSPTHLIKTRGQQATLRCSPISGHTSVYWYQQALGLGLQFLLWYDEGEERNRGNFPPRFSGRQFPNYSSELNVNALELEDSALYLCASSLRWSSGANVLTFGAGSRLTVL.

This chain connects TRBV6-5 to TRBJ1-6, with D maybe TRBD1 (6 bases). Germline loops: CDR1 MNHEY, CDR2 SVGAGI. The CDR3 is 14 residues long. V was shortened by 4 bases and J by 8 bases, with 12 bases between the two germline ends. The DNA of the CDR3 is TGTGCCAGCAGTTTTGACAGGAAGGATTCACCCCTCCACTTT. Its translation: CASSFDRKDSPLHF.

The V gene is TRBV27, the J gene TRBJ2-7; TRBD2 matches at 7 bases. From germline, CDR1 is MNHEY and CDR2 SMNVEV (reference sequence). V shed 5 bases, J shed 3 bases, and the junction held 10 bases outside the gene matches. The CDR3 loop spans 15 amino acids. CDR3 sequence: CASSGLAGDSYEQYF. The CDR3 nucleotides read TGTGCCAGCAGTGGTCTGGCGGGAGACAGCTACGAGCAGTACTTC.

The rearrangement links TRBV7-8 to TRBJ2-1; 8 nucleotides match TRBD2. Trimming removed 5 bases from V and 8 bases from J; junction bases left unmatched: 17. Germline assignment: CDR1 SGHVS and CDR2 FQNEAQ. The CDR3 totals 17 residues. The CDR3 loop reads CASSLRVEREFVDEQFF. CDR3 nucleotide sequence: TGTGCCAGCAGCCTCCGGGTGGAGCGGGAGTTTGTCGATGAGCAGTTCTTC.

The rearrangement joins TRBV7-2 to TRBJ1-2, with unresolved D. Between the trimmed V and J ends, which lost 3 bases and 6 bases, there was a span of 11 bases. Germline CDR1 is SGHTA and CDR2 is FQGNSA. The CDR3 totals 13 residues. The CDR3 bases are TGTGCCAGCAGCTTTATGGACGGAGATGGCTACACCTTC. It codes for CASSFMDGDGYTF.

This chain joins TRBV19 and TRBJ1-2, with D maybe TRBD1 (5 bases). The germline gives CDR1 LNHDA, CDR2 SQIVND (reference sequence). This CDR3 has 16 residues. Trimming left V 5 bases short and J 3 bases short, with 19 bases between. CDR3 nucleotides: TGTGCCAGTAGTCCAGGGAGAGAGCGTTACGACTATGGCTACACCTTC. This sequence encodes CASSPGRERYDYGYTF.

Written as DNA, the CDR3 is TGTGCCAGTAGGAAGGACAGACTCTCCTACAATGAGCAGTTCTTC. Amino acid sequence: CASRKDRLSYNEQFF. The gene calls are TRBV19 and TRBJ2-1; D might be TRBD1 (6 bases). The ends were cut back, 6 bases at V and 0 bases at J, with 12 bases in the middle. The CDR3 runs 15 residues. CDR1 is LNHDA, CDR2 SQIVND, per germline (reference sequence).

This clone occurred once. The chain uses TRBV2 and TRBJ2-3, with a weak D call TRBD2 (5 bases). The germline gives CDR1 SNHLY, CDR2 FYNNEI. The CDR3 totals 15 residues. Trimming cost V 4 bases and J 3 bases, with 14 bases left between them. In nucleotides, the CDR3 is TGTGCCAGCAGTGCTGCGGGTCCGGTAACAGATACGCAGTATTTT. This encodes CASSAAGPVTDTQYF.

V and J are TRBV7-9 and TRBJ1-5; no definite D call. CDR1 is SEHNR and CDR2 is FQNEAQ in the germline V gene (reference sequence). This CDR3 is built from 13 residues. V lost 0 bases, J lost 5 bases, and 5 bases lay in between. CDR3 sequence (DNA): TGTGCCAGCAGCTTAGCTGAGTATCAGCCCCAGCATTTT. Its translation is CASSLAEYQPQHF.

The chain recombines TRBV2 with TRBJ1-2; no clear D. This CDR3 contains 16 residues. Germline V lookup: CDR1 SNHLY, CDR2 FYNNEI. V lost 7 bases and J 3 bases, leaving 21 bases between the germline ends. The CDR3 reads CASMRVMRTIDYGYTF. CDR3 DNA: TGTGCCAGCATGCGGGTGATGAGAACGATAGACTATGGCTACACCTTC.